This T cell receptor beta chain was sequenced during a study of blood T cell repertoires in COVID-19 (TCRdb year 2020). Describing the broader study: Samples covering the acute and convalescent phases of COVID-19 were provided by collaborators in the United States, Italy and Spain. The prospective study material was composed of cDNA or gDNA derived from T cells, B-cell-depleted T cells, or PBMCs. Deeply sampled blood TCRbeta repertoires from subjects exposed to, actively infected with, or recovered from COVID-19 were included in the dataset. The repertoires were made available in a free public database intended to serve as a resource for research on the immune response to SARS-CoV-2. Samples came from the ongoing ImmuneRACE study (first 160 participants) plus 1,254 subjects from 6 global collaborators. A de-identified subject ID, COVID-19 status, age in years and sex were almost always included in the sample metadata. HLA class I and class II types, where available, came from metadata supplied by the sample provider rather than from assay-based typing.

The collaborating institutions used their own protocols to collect whole blood in K2EDTA tubes. For TCRbeta analysis, collaborators shipped samples in one of three forms: frozen whole blood, isolated PBMCs, or DNA extracted from either of those sample types. What the research found in general, with its limitations: The amount of clinical and demographic metadata varied by source and participant and was provided uncurated.

V lost 3 bases and J lost 4 bases, and the count of bases not matched to a germline gene is 11. From the cysteine through the phenylalanine, the CDR3 covers 17 amino acids. Only CDR3 DNA remains: 51 bases, in frame from the first base. The germline V gene supplies CDR1 MNHNS and CDR2 SASEGT. In the case of this clone: Its recognized antigen is unknown. Base qualities are not provided; no much larger clone lies one nucleotide away.

The immunoSEQ Assay, a bias-controlled multiplex PCR, was used to amplify TCRbeta CDR3 regions from genomic DNA. Processing in the source paper ran as follows. Nucleated cell counts per sample were estimated from amplification of reference gene primers within the assay. Sequence reads were collapsed and filtered to measure the absolute abundance of every unique TCRbeta CDR3 rearrangement. Productive Simpson clonality was computed per sample as the square root of Simpson's diversity index over productive rearrangements. The table was pulled from immuneACCESS by TCRdb, which kept in-frame rearrangements only. Such tables lose some clones; where checked, under half of the loss comes from unresolved V genes, and the rest has no known cause. D and trimming come from the DNA, and the V and J calls and clone size come from that table. Counted in this sample were approximately 120,000 clones; roughly 79% of them appeared once. The ten largest make up under 14% of the sample.

The receptor's source is a human donor in a cohort sampled during active COVID-19. The V and J segments used are TRBV6-1 and TRBJ2-2; 7 bases in the junction line up with TRBD2. The sequenced sample was peripheral blood. The nucleotide sequence reads as follows: TGTGCCAGCAGTGATCTGCGGGGGTCAAGGGTCACCGGGGAGCTGTTTTTT. It encodes CASSDLRGSRVTGELFF.